The clone carrying this TCR beta chain appeared a few times. Its antigen is as yet unknown. Sequencing was performed with immunoSEQ multiplex PCR; in TCRdb, only in-frame clones are kept and a portion is missing. Of 30,000 to 35,000 clones in the sample, approximately 80% were seen once. These data originate in a study of OX40 agonist ivuxolimab in advanced cancers. On the study more broadly: All patients had ivuxolimab intravenously every 2 weeks at 0.01 to 10 mg/kg. Three patients had partial responses: one hepatocellular carcinoma, two cutaneous melanoma. Notes on the study in general: Blood T cells, both CD4+ and CD8+, expanded clonally by week 6 at 0.1 to 3.0 mg/kg. The study found among the lowest clonal expansion in partial responders at 0.1-3.0 mg/kg.

The receptor was isolated from an adult with an advanced solid tumor such as melanoma, head and neck, liver or kidney cancer. The starting material was CD4+ or CD8+ T cells sorted from blood, obtained in a trial of the OX40 agonist ivuxolimab.

DNA of the CDR3: TGTGCCAGCAGTGTTCGAGAGCGGCTCACAGATACGCAGTATTTT. Its translation: CASSVRERLTDTQYF. The chain recombines TRBV5-5 with TRBJ2-3, with D possibly being TRBD2 (5 bases). V was trimmed by 5 bases and J by 2 bases, leaving 15 bases between them. This CDR3 spans 15 amino acids. CDR1 is SGHKS, CDR2 YYEKEE, per germline (reference sequence).